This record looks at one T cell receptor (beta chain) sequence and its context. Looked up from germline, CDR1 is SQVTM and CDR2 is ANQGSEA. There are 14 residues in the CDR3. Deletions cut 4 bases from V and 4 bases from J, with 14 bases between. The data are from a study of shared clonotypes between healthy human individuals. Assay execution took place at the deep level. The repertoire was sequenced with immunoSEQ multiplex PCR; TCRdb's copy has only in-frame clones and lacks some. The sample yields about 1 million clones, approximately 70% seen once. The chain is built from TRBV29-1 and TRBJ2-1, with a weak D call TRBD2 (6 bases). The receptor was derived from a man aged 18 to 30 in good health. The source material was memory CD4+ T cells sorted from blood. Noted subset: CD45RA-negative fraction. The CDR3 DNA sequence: TGCAGCGTTGGAGGTATCGGGGGTTACAATGAGCAGTTCTTC. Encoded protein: CSVGGIGGYNEQFF.